This T cell receptor beta chain was observed in a study of blood T cell repertoires in COVID-19. Study as a whole: Some COVID-19 samples were acute and others convalescent; all came from the United States, Italy and Spain. T cells, B-cell-depleted T cells, or PBMCs provided the cDNA or gDNA that served as material.

Source study methods: Estimated nucleated cell counts came from reference gene primer amplification. The table came from immunoSEQ multiplex PCR; TCRdb's copy has only in-frame clones and leaves some out. D and trimming come from the DNA, and the V and J calls and clone size come from that table. In the table there are some 90,000 clones, roughly 80% of which are singletons. The CDR3 has 15 residues. From germline, CDR1 is MNHEY and CDR2 SVGAGI. V was trimmed by 8 bases and J by 9 bases, leaving 20 bases between them. This TCR came from a man aged 60-69 years with acute or convalescent COVID-19. The rearrangement joins TRBV6-5 to TRBJ1-6, with D perhaps matching TRBD1 (5 bases). Input material: peripheral blood. CDR3 coding DNA: TGTGCCAGCCATCCCTCGGCAGGGTCTGGTTCACCCCTCCACTTT. It codes for CASHPSAGSGSPLHF.